This TCR beta chain was found in a study of CD8+ T cells in alopecia areata. At the level of the study: Each day, treated patients took oral tofacitinib twice, at 5 to 10 mg per dose.

The length of the CDR3 is 16 residues. The V end lost 0 bases, the J end lost 2 bases, and 12 bases lay between the germline ends. CDR1 LGHNA and CDR2 YSLEER come from the germline V gene. It was cDNA, reverse transcribed from extracted RNA, that served as the sequencing template. Using immunoSEQ multiplex PCR, the repertoire was profiled, and TCRdb retains in-frame clones only, with some absent. The sample comprises 150,000 to 200,000 clones, approximately 67% of which are singletons, and roughly 1.3% rests with the top ten. The treatment denotes: oral pan-JAK inhibitor, 5-10 mg twice daily. The chain employs TRBV4-3 and TRBJ2-3; D remains unclear. This TCR was sampled from a human donor with alopecia areata. The starting material was CD4+ T cells sorted from blood, obtained at approximately week 49, from a patient treated with tofacitinib. CDR3 protein: CASSQDPAIYTDTQYF. The CDR3 region has the DNA TGCGCCAGCAGCCAAGATCCAGCGATCTACACAGATACGCAGTATTTT.